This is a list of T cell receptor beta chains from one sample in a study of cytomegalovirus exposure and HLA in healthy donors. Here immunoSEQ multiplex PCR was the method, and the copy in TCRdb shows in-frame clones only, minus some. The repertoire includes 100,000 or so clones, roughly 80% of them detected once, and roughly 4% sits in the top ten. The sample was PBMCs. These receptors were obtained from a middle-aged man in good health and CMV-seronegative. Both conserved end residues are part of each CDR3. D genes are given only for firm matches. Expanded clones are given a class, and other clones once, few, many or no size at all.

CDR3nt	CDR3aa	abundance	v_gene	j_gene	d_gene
TGTGCCAGCAGAATCGGGACAGCCTACCGGGATGAGCAGTTCTTC	CASRIGTAYRDEQFF	.	TRBV6-5	TRBJ2-1	TRBD1
TGTGCCAGCAGCCCCGGGACTAGCGGGGGGGCAGTCACCGGGGAGCTGTTTTTT	CASSPGTSGGAVTGELFF	.	TRBV5-4	TRBJ2-2	TRBD2
TGCGCCAGCAGCCGGAACCGGGACAGGGGAAACACCATATATTTT	CASSRNRDRGNTIYF	.	TRBV5-1	TRBJ1-3	TRBD1
TGTGCCAGCAGCTTAGTAGCGAAGTACGATGAAAAACTGTTTTTT	CASSLVAKYDEKLFF	.	TRBV7-9	TRBJ1-4	.
TGTGCCAGCACCCCAGGGGGACCCTACAATGAGCAGTTCTTC	CASTPGGPYNEQFF	.	TRBV7-3	TRBJ2-1	TRBD1
TGTGCCAGCAGCCCACAGGGCCCTGAAGCTTTCTTT	CASSPQGPEAFF	.	TRBV11-2	TRBJ1-1	.
TGTGCCAGCTCACCACCCGCGAACGACAGGGGGCCCCAGCATTTT	CASSPPANDRGPQHF	.	TRBV18	TRBJ1-5	TRBD1
TGTGCCAGCAGCTCGACGGGACAGGGTGGCGGGGAGCTGTTTTTT	CASSSTGQGGGELFF	few	TRBV7-9	TRBJ2-2	TRBD1
TGTGCCAGCAGCCAGACAGGGGGCACTGAAGCTTTCTTT	CASSQTGGTEAFF	.	TRBV5-4	TRBJ1-1	TRBD1
TGCGCCAGCAGCCAGTTCTACCGCATGGCGGGCACCGGGGAGCTGTTTTTT	CASSQFYRMAGTGELFF	.	TRBV4-1	TRBJ2-2	.
TGTGCCAGCAGCCAAGATCATGTACAGGGGTTTGGAAACACCATATATTTT	CASSQDHVQGFGNTIYF	few	TRBV4-2	TRBJ1-3	TRBD1
TGCGCCAGCAGCTCCGAATCGGGACTAGCGGGGGGGCCATTTTCAGATACGCAGTATTTT	CASSSESGLAGGPFSDTQYF	.	TRBV5-1	TRBJ2-3	TRBD2
TGTGCCAGCAGCTCCTTGAGGTATGGCTCCTACAATGAGCAGTTCTTC	CASSSLRYGSYNEQFF	few	TRBV11-2	TRBJ2-1	.
TGTGCCAGCACCCCATCGGGGTATAGCCAGCCCCAGCATTTT	CASTPSGYSQPQHF	.	TRBV28	TRBJ1-5	.
TGTGCCAGCATCGGCGGTACCCAGCCCCAGCATTTT	CASIGGTQPQHF	few	TRBV4-2	TRBJ1-5	.
TGTGCCAGCAGCTTAGACCCTCCTAGCGGGGGCGCAGATACGCAGTATTTT	CASSLDPPSGGADTQYF	.	TRBV7-2	TRBJ2-3	TRBD2
TGTGCCATCAGTGAGTCAGGGACTAGCGGGGGAGATACGCAGTATTTT	CAISESGTSGGDTQYF	.	TRBV10-3	TRBJ2-3	TRBD2
TGCGCCAGCAGCCAGAAGGCCCAGGGGAACACTGAAGCTTTCTTT	CASSQKAQGNTEAFF	once	TRBV4-1	TRBJ1-1	.
TGTGCCAGCAGGCCTCCTAGCGGGGCGGGCGGGGAGCTGTTTTTT	CASRPPSGAGGELFF	once	TRBV6-6	TRBJ2-2	TRBD2
TGTGCCAGCAGTTACGGCAGGGTCGGGCCCTACGAGCAGTACTTC	CASSYGRVGPYEQYF	.	TRBV6-5	TRBJ2-7	.
TGTGCCAGCAGTGGACACGAGGAGCAGTTCTTC	CASSGHEEQFF	.	TRBV2	TRBJ2-1	.
TGTGCCAGCAGTGCAGGACAGAACAATCAGCCCCAGCATTTT	CASSAGQNNQPQHF	few	TRBV6-5	TRBJ1-5	.
TGTGCCAGCACTTCGCCCCGACAGGGGCCGGGGAACACTGAAGCTTTCTTT	CASTSPRQGPGNTEAFF	once	TRBV2	TRBJ1-1	TRBD1
TGTGCCAGCAGCCGGGGACAGCGGGATGGCTACACCTTC	CASSRGQRDGYTF	few	TRBV6-6	TRBJ1-2	TRBD1
TGTGCCAGCAGTGGTTGGGACAGGGGGCAAGAGCAGTACTTC	CASSGWDRGQEQYF	.	TRBV6-1	TRBJ2-7	TRBD1
TGTGCCAGCAGCTTGGAAACGGGGGGGGGACAAGAGACCCAGTACTTC	CASSLETGGGQETQYF	.	TRBV5-6	TRBJ2-5	TRBD2
TGTGCCAGCAGCATTAATAACCGGGACAGGGGGCACGGCTACACCTTC	CASSINNRDRGHGYTF	.	TRBV9	TRBJ1-2	TRBD1
TGTGCCTGGAGCGAAAGCGGTTCCTATGGCTACACCTTC	CAWSESGSYGYTF	.	TRBV30	TRBJ1-2	.
TGTGCCAGCAGCCCCGGGACAGCCTTAAGCACAGATACGCAGTATTTT	CASSPGTALSTDTQYF	.	TRBV11-3	TRBJ2-3	TRBD1
TGTGCCACCAGCAGAGAGGGGTTACAGGACCCATCCTCTGGGGCCAACGTCCTGACTTTC	CATSREGLQDPSSGANVLTF	.	TRBV15	TRBJ2-6	.
TGTGCCAGCACCCCTTCCGGGACTAGGATAGATACGCAGTATTTT	CASTPSGTRIDTQYF	.	TRBV7-9	TRBJ2-3	TRBD2
TGTGCCAGCAGCTTGGGTGGCCACAACTACGAGCAGTACTTC	CASSLGGHNYEQYF	.	TRBV5-5	TRBJ2-7	.
TGTGCCAGCAGATCACGGCGGCAGGGGGCCTACGAGCAGTACTTC	CASRSRRQGAYEQYF	.	TRBV6-5	TRBJ2-7	TRBD1
TGTGCCAGCAGCTTGTACAGGGGGCTTGCGGGGAGCACTGAAGCTTTCTTT	CASSLYRGLAGSTEAFF	many	TRBV5-5	TRBJ1-1	TRBD1
TGTGCCAGCAGTGGGGGGGGGTACGAGCAGTACTTC	CASSGGGYEQYF	.	TRBV25-1	TRBJ2-7	TRBD2
TGTGCCAGCAGCAACTACAAGGGGGAGGGGAACACTGAAGCTTTCTTT	CASSNYKGEGNTEAFF	.	TRBV7-8	TRBJ1-1	.
TGTGCCATCAGTGATCCCGCTACGGGGGGGCCTTACAATGAGCAGTTCTTC	CAISDPATGGPYNEQFF	.	TRBV10-3	TRBJ2-1	TRBD2
TGTGCCTGGAACACGAGGCGGGCAGATACGCAGTATTTT	CAWNTRRADTQYF	once	TRBV30	TRBJ2-3	.
TGTGCCAGCCGACCAGGGGGCCAATCCTACAATGAGCAGTTCTTC	CASRPGGQSYNEQFF	few	TRBV19	TRBJ2-1	TRBD1
TGTGCCAGCCCCAATCAATACAATGAGCAGTTCTTC	CASPNQYNEQFF	few	TRBV27	TRBJ2-1	.
TGCGCCAGCAGCCCCAGGGTCCCGAGCACAGATACGCAGTATTTT	CASSPRVPSTDTQYF	few	TRBV4-3	TRBJ2-3	.